Listed below are T cell receptor beta chains from one sample, sequenced in a study of blood T cell repertoires in COVID-19. The assay was immunoSEQ multiplex PCR, and TCRdb's table has in-frame clones only and misses some. The repertoire holds about 320,000 clones, 85% to 95% seen once, with about 4% in the top ten. Sequenced sample: PBMCs or T cells enriched from blood (not recorded which). These receptors all come from a woman in her thirties who had been exposed to COVID-19. CDR3s include the opening cysteine and the closing phenylalanine or tryptophan. D genes are given only for firm matches. Where a row states a size, it is once, few, many or the class of an expanded clone; other rows omit it.

size	length	V	J	D	DNA	CDR3
once	12	TRBV7-8	TRBJ1-5	-	TGTGCCAGCAGCTCCCCCGGTCAGCCCCAGCATTTT	CASSSPGQPQHF
-	15	TRBV5-1	TRBJ2-5	-	TGCGCCAGCAGCGTCGGGGGATCGGACCAAGAGACCCAGTACTTC	CASSVGGSDQETQYF
-	15	TRBV9	TRBJ1-2	-	TGTGCCAGCAGCGTAGTGGATTTTGCAGGGGAGGGCTACACCTTC	CASSVVDFAGEGYTF
-	15	TRBV6-1	TRBJ1-1	-	TGTGCCAGCAGTGATGGGGGCGCGGTGGACACTGAAGCTTTCTTT	CASSDGGAVDTEAFF
-	15	TRBV18	TRBJ2-4	-	TGTGCCAGCTCACCTCCGTCCCTAGCCAAAAACATTCAGTACTTC	CASSPPSLAKNIQYF
few	20	TRBV21-1	TRBJ1-5	-	TGTGCCAGCAGCAACGCCCCCAGGGCAGAACCATCGGACGGCAATCAGCCCCAGCATTTT	CASSNAPRAEPSDGNQPQHF
-	14	TRBV15	TRBJ2-5	-	TGTGCCACCAGCAGAGACAGGGTTCGCGAGACCCAGTACTTC	CATSRDRVRETQYF
-	13	TRBV2	TRBJ1-1	-	TGTGCCAGCAAGAGACAGCCAAACACTGAAGCTTTCTTT	CASKRQPNTEAFF
once	16	TRBV3-1/TRBV3-2	TRBJ1-1	-	TGTGCCAGCAGCCAAGTCGCAGGGGAGAGAGGGACTGAAGCTTTCTTT	CASSQVAGERGTEAFF
-	14	TRBV27	TRBJ1-2	TRBD1	TGTGCCAGCAGAAGACAGGGGGCGATTTTAGGCTACACCTTC	CASRRQGAILGYTF
-	15	TRBV5-4	TRBJ1-4	-	TGTGCCAGCAGCTTGGTAGGAGGGGAAAGCGAAAAACTGTTTTTT	CASSLVGGESEKLFF
-	16	TRBV7-8	TRBJ1-2	TRBD1	TGTGCCAGCAGCCCATGGGGACAGGAAGGTCACTATGGCTACACCTTC	CASSPWGQEGHYGYTF
-	15	TRBV5-1	TRBJ1-2	TRBD1	TGCGCCAGCAGCCTTGAGACAGGGCGCCTCTATGGCTACACCTTC	CASSLETGRLYGYTF
-	13	TRBV5-1	TRBJ1-6	-	TGCGCCAGCAGCCTGGAGGGGGATTCACCCCTCCACTTT	CASSLEGDSPLHF
-	16	TRBV2	TRBJ1-2	TRBD1	TGTGCCAGCACCCCCGTCCCGACAGGGAGTAACTATGGCTACACCTTC	CASTPVPTGSNYGYTF
-	16	TRBV9	TRBJ2-3	-	TGTGCCAGCAGCGTATGGGGGCAGATCCCCACAGATACGCAGTATTTT	CASSVWGQIPTDTQYF
-	14	TRBV6-2/TRBV6-3	TRBJ2-2	-	TGTGCCAGCAGTTACGAGTCGGAGACCGGGGAGCTGTTTTTT	CASSYESETGELFF
-	14	TRBV24-1	TRBJ2-1	TRBD1	TGTGCCACCAGTGACCCTAAGACAGGGGATGAGCAGTTCTTC	CATSDPKTGDEQFF
-	13	TRBV15	TRBJ1-6	-	TGTGCCACCAGCAGACTTCTGAGTCGGGACCTCCACTTT	CATSRLLSRDLHF
-	13	TRBV7-3	TRBJ1-1	TRBD1	TGTGCCAGCAGCCTAACAGGGGGCACTGAAGCTTTCTTT	CASSLTGGTEAFF
-	13	TRBV10-3	TRBJ2-3	-	TGTGCCATCAGTGGGAGGAACAAAGATACGCAGTATTTT	CAISGRNKDTQYF
-	15	TRBV6-2/TRBV6-3	TRBJ2-3	-	TGTGCCAGCAGTTACCACCACGACAAGTTAGATACGCAGTATTTT	CASSYHHDKLDTQYF
-	14	TRBV5-1	TRBJ1-5	TRBD1	TGCGCCAGCAGCTTTGGGGCAGGGGGTCAGCCCCAGCATTTT	CASSFGAGGQPQHF
-	16	TRBV12-5	TRBJ2-6	-	TGTGCTAGTGGTTTGGACGGTTCCTCTGGGGCCAACGTCCTGACTTTC	CASGLDGSSGANVLTF
-	14	TRBV5-6	TRBJ1-1	-	TGTGCCAGCAGTCTTACTTCGGGGGTGACTGAAGCTTTCTTT	CASSLTSGVTEAFF
-	15	TRBV5-1	TRBJ1-2	-	TGCGCCAGGACAGAAAAAGACCCTAATCCGTATGGCTACACCTTC	CARTEKDPNPYGYTF
-	16	TRBV3-1/TRBV3-2	TRBJ1-4	-	TGTGCCAGCAGCAGACGGGGGTTACATGATAATGAAAAACTGTTTTTT	CASSRRGLHDNEKLFF
-	14	TRBV6-5	TRBJ1-2	TRBD1	TGTGCCAGCACCAGGACAGGGGGCGGGTATGGCTACACCTTC	CASTRTGGGYGYTF
-	14	TRBV7-8	TRBJ1-4	-	TGTGCCAGCAGCATCGGAGGCTTAGAAGAAAAACTGTTTTTT	CASSIGGLEEKLFF
-	13	TRBV6-5	TRBJ2-2	TRBD1	TGTGCCAGCGACAGGGGTAACACCGGGGAGCTGTTTTTT	CASDRGNTGELFF
-	14	TRBV4-3	TRBJ2-5	-	TGCGCCAGCAGCCCCACCGCGGGGCGGGAGACCCAGTACTTC	CASSPTAGRETQYF
-	15	TRBV5-6	TRBJ2-1	-	TGTGCCAGCAGCTTGGACGGGACTTCCTACAATGAGCAGTTCTTC	CASSLDGTSYNEQFF
-	18	TRBV6-1	TRBJ1-3	-	TGTGCCAGCAGTGAAGAGGTGTGGGGTATACTAGCAGGAAACACCATATATTTT	CASSEEVWGILAGNTIYF
once	15	TRBV9	TRBJ2-5	-	TGTGCCAGCAGCATTAGCGGAACCTCCGAAGAGACCCAGTACTTC	CASSISGTSEETQYF
-	14	TRBV19	TRBJ1-5	-	TGTGCCAGTAGATCTCAGGGGCCGCATGCAGCCCAGCATTTT	CASRSQGPHAAQHF
few	17	TRBV7-9	TRBJ1-4	TRBD1	TGTGCCAGCAGCTTAGTCGGGACAGGGCCCCAAGCGGAAAAACTGTTTTTT	CASSLVGTGPQAEKLFF
once	16	TRBV20-1	TRBJ2-3	TRBD2	TGCAGTGCTAGTCTGAAGACTAGCGGGGGTTTGGATACGCAGTATTTT	CSASLKTSGGLDTQYF
-	16	TRBV24-1	TRBJ1-4	TRBD1	TGTGCCACCAGTGACCCTCCCGGGACAGGGGACGAAAAACTGTTTTTT	CATSDPPGTGDEKLFF
-	16	TRBV7-9	TRBJ1-5	TRBD1	TGTGCCAGCAGCCCGATTGGACAGGGTCGAGGTCAGCCCCAGCATTTT	CASSPIGQGRGQPQHF
once	14	TRBV18	TRBJ2-7	TRBD1	TGTGCCAGCTCCCCTGGACAGGGGGCTTACGAGCAGTACTTC	CASSPGQGAYEQYF
-	15	TRBV6-5	TRBJ2-1	TRBD2	TGTGCCAGCAGTCTTAGCGGGGGGGCTTCGCATGAGCAGTTCTTC	CASSLSGGASHEQFF
-	15	TRBV12-5	TRBJ1-2	-	TGTGCTAGTGGTCATGGGGACATCCCTAACTATGGCTACACCTTC	CASGHGDIPNYGYTF
-	13	TRBV18	TRBJ2-5	-	TGTGCCAGCTCACTTGGACTCCAAGAGACCCAGTACTTC	CASSLGLQETQYF
-	16	TRBV6-5	TRBJ1-6	TRBD1	TGTGCCAGCAGCTACCGGACAGGAGCCTATAATTCACCCCTCCACTTT	CASSYRTGAYNSPLHF
-	15	TRBV5-5	TRBJ1-2	-	TGTGCCAGCACCACCGGGGGGTGGGCCAGCTATGGCTACACCTTC	CASTTGGWASYGYTF
-	15	TRBV5-6	TRBJ2-7	TRBD1	TGTGCCAGCAGCTTGATCCGGACAGGGGGCTACGAGCAGTACTTC	CASSLIRTGGYEQYF
-	15	TRBV6-5	TRBJ2-3	TRBD1	TGTGCCAGCAGTTACTCACAGGGGGGCACAGATACGCAGTATTTT	CASSYSQGGTDTQYF
-	17	TRBV18	TRBJ1-5	TRBD1	TGTGCCAGCTCACCACAGGGACAGGCTTATAGCAATCAGCCCCAGCATTTT	CASSPQGQAYSNQPQHF
-	13	TRBV3-1/TRBV3-2	TRBJ2-2	-	TGTGCCAGCGGGTTCGGGGACACCGGGGAGCTGTTTTTT	CASGFGDTGELFF
-	12	TRBV29-1	TRBJ1-4	-	TGCAGCGTTGACGGTGGAGGTGAAAAACTGTTTTTT	CSVDGGGEKLFF
-	16	TRBV9	TRBJ2-7	TRBD1	TGTGCCAGCAGCGTAGCTGAACAGGGGCAGGCCTACGAGCAGTACTTC	CASSVAEQGQAYEQYF
-	14	TRBV9	TRBJ2-1	TRBD2	TGTGCCACCAGTAGCGGGGGGAATCGGAATGAGCAGTTCTTC	CATSSGGNRNEQFF
few	15	TRBV5-1	TRBJ2-4	-	TGCGCCAGCAGCGAGGCCGGGACACTCAAAAACATTCAGTACTTC	CASSEAGTLKNIQYF
-	13	TRBV9	TRBJ2-1	TRBD2	TGTGCCAGCAGCGCCGGACTAGCGAATGAGCAGTTCTTC	CASSAGLANEQFF
-	17	TRBV28	TRBJ1-1	-	TGTGCCAGCAGTATCCGACGACTCCTTCCCCGGGACACTGAAGCTTTCTTT	CASSIRRLLPRDTEAFF